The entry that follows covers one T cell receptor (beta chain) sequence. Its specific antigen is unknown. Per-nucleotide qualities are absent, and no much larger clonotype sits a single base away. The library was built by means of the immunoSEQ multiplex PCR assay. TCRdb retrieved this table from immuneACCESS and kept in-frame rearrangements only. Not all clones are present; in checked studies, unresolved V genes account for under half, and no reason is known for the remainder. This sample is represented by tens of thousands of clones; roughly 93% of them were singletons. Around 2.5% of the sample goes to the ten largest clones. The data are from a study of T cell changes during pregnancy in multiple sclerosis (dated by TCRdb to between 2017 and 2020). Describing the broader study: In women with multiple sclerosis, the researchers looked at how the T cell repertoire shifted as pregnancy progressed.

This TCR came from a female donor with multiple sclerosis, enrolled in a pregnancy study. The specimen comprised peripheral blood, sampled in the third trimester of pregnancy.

The sequence in DNA is TGTGCCAGCTCACCAATGGCAACAGCGGGGGGGCGTTACAATGAGCAGTTCTTC. Its amino acids are CASSPMATAGGRYNEQFF. The chain couples TRBV18 to TRBJ2-1; 10 middle bases align to TRBD2. From cysteine to phenylalanine, the CDR3 is 18 amino acids long. The sequence is cut down to CDR3 DNA, 54 bases in frame from base 1. CDR1 and CDR2 are read off the germline V gene as KGHSH and LQKENI. V is cut back by 2 bases and J by 4 bases, with 11 bases in the junction unmatched.